This is a list of T cell receptor beta chains from one sample in a study of blood T cell repertoires in COVID-19. Here immunoSEQ multiplex PCR was the method, and the copy in TCRdb shows in-frame clones only, minus some. In the table there are around 88,000 clones, roughly 88% of which are singletons. The material sequenced was peripheral blood. These receptors were taken from a woman at least 80 years old with acute or convalescent COVID-19. Each CDR3 is given with its conserved first and last residue. The order of the fields is J gene, clone size, V gene, D gene, CDR3 DNA, CDR3 protein. The D gene is left open where the match is weak. Not all rows give a size; the values are once, few, many and, for expanded clones, a class.

J: TRBJ2-7
size: -
V: TRBV11-1
D: -
DNA: TGTGCCAGCAGCCCCTCCGGTGAGTACGAGCAGTACTTC
CDR3: CASSPSGEYEQYF

J: TRBJ1-4
size: -
V: TRBV30
D: -
DNA: TGTGCCTGGAGTGTAAAGTGGGGGCGGGCTAATGAAAAACTGTTTTTT
CDR3: CAWSVKWGRANEKLFF

J: TRBJ2-5
size: -
V: TRBV13
D: TRBD1
DNA: TGTGCCAGCAGCGCGAGACAGGGTGAGACCCAGTACTTC
CDR3: CASSARQGETQYF

J: TRBJ2-1
size: -
V: TRBV18
D: TRBD2
DNA: TGTGCCAGCTCACCCCGGGGGGGTGACAATGAGCAGTTCTTC
CDR3: CASSPRGGDNEQFF

J: TRBJ2-3
size: -
V: TRBV28
D: TRBD2
DNA: TGTGCCAGCATTCCCCCGGGACTAGCGGGAGGGCCTGATACGCAGTATTTT
CDR3: CASIPPGLAGGPDTQYF

J: TRBJ2-1
size: -
V: TRBV24-1
D: TRBD2
DNA: TGTGCCACCAGTGCCAGCGGGAGGCTGAATGAGCAGTTCTTC
CDR3: CATSASGRLNEQFF

J: TRBJ2-3
size: -
V: TRBV18
D: -
DNA: TGTGCCAGCTCAGACACGTTTGCCTCCGGAAATACGCAGTATTTT
CDR3: CASSDTFASGNTQYF

J: TRBJ2-5
size: -
V: TRBV15
D: TRBD2
DNA: TGTGCCACCAGCCCCCCAAGCGGGAGGGGTGAGACCCAGTACTTC
CDR3: CATSPPSGRGETQYF

J: TRBJ2-1
size: -
V: TRBV7-3
D: -
DNA: TGTGCCAGCAGAATGACAGAATACAATGAGCAGTTCTTC
CDR3: CASRMTEYNEQFF

J: TRBJ2-1
size: -
V: TRBV2
D: TRBD2
DNA: TGTGCCAGCGAGCGGGAGATTAAGAATGAGCAGTTCTTC
CDR3: CASEREIKNEQFF

J: TRBJ2-3
size: -
V: TRBV20-1
D: -
DNA: TGCAGTGCCGACTACGGAGATACGCAGTATTTT
CDR3: CSADYGDTQYF

J: TRBJ2-5
size: -
V: TRBV5-4
D: -
DNA: TGTGCCAGCAGCTTGGGAGGCACACAAGAGACCCAGTACTTC
CDR3: CASSLGGTQETQYF

J: TRBJ2-2
size: -
V: TRBV27
D: -
DNA: TGTGCCAGCAGCCCCGCAGGTGGGCTCACCGGGGAGCTGTTTTTT
CDR3: CASSPAGGLTGELFF

J: TRBJ2-5
size: -
V: TRBV5-1
D: TRBD1
DNA: TGCGCCAGCAGCGGGACAGTTGGAGAGACCCAGTACTTC
CDR3: CASSGTVGETQYF

J: TRBJ1-4
size: -
V: TRBV28
D: TRBD1
DNA: TGTGCCAGCAGTTGGGGACAGGGGAGTGAAAAACTGTTTTTT
CDR3: CASSWGQGSEKLFF

J: TRBJ2-7
size: -
V: TRBV19
D: -
DNA: TGTGCCAGTAGCCCCCGAGAAGTCCTCTACGAGCAGTACTTC
CDR3: CASSPREVLYEQYF

J: TRBJ1-1
size: -
V: TRBV30
D: -
DNA: TGTGCCTGGAGCCTCCGAGACACTGAAGCTTTCTTT
CDR3: CAWSLRDTEAFF

J: TRBJ1-2
size: -
V: TRBV6-4
D: -
DNA: TGTGCCAGCAGTGAGAGGGGAGGCTATGGCTACACCTTC
CDR3: CASSERGGYGYTF

J: TRBJ2-1
size: -
V: TRBV7-2
D: -
DNA: TGTGCCAGCAGCCTGAACGGAGGGAGCTCCTACAATGAGCAGTTCTTC
CDR3: CASSLNGGSSYNEQFF

J: TRBJ1-2
size: -
V: TRBV6-5
D: TRBD1
DNA: TGTGCCAGCAGTTACACAACAGGGGACGGCTACACCTTC
CDR3: CASSYTTGDGYTF

J: TRBJ2-1
size: -
V: TRBV18
D: -
DNA: TGTGCCAGCTCCCGAAGTATGAGCTCCTACAATGAGCAGTTCTTC
CDR3: CASSRSMSSYNEQFF

J: TRBJ1-2
size: -
V: TRBV5-1
D: -
DNA: TGCGCCAGCAGCAGGGAGGGATCGGACTATGGCTACACCTTC
CDR3: CASSREGSDYGYTF

J: TRBJ1-1
size: -
V: TRBV7-9
D: -
DNA: TGTGCCAGCAGTCACGGAGGGAACACTGAAGCTTTCTTT
CDR3: CASSHGGNTEAFF

J: TRBJ2-7
size: -
V: TRBV4-3
D: -
DNA: TGCGCCAGCAGCCAAGATTTACTGCTCGAGCAGTACTTC
CDR3: CASSQDLLLEQYF

J: TRBJ2-3
size: -
V: TRBV9
D: TRBD1
DNA: TGTGCCAGCAGCGTAGCCGGACAGGGAGGCACAGATACGCAGTATTTT
CDR3: CASSVAGQGGTDTQYF

J: TRBJ2-7
size: once
V: TRBV4-2
D: TRBD1
DNA: TGTGCCAGCAGCCAAGAGGACAGGGGGCTGTACGAGCAGTACTTC
CDR3: CASSQEDRGLYEQYF

J: TRBJ1-2
size: -
V: TRBV7-2
D: -
DNA: TGTGCCAGCAGCTCAGGGGTATTCCAGGGCCACACCTTC
CDR3: CASSSGVFQGHTF

J: TRBJ2-7
size: few
V: TRBV7-8
D: TRBD2
DNA: TGTGCCAGCAGCCCTCGGACTAGCGGGACCTACGAGCAGTACTTC
CDR3: CASSPRTSGTYEQYF

J: TRBJ1-4
size: -
V: TRBV5-1
D: TRBD1
DNA: TGCGCCAGCAGCTTCGGACAGGTTAATGAAAAACTGTTTTTT
CDR3: CASSFGQVNEKLFF

J: TRBJ1-6
size: -
V: TRBV20-1
D: -
DNA: TGCAGTGCTAGTGTCAGCTATAATTCACCCCTCCACTTT
CDR3: CSASVSYNSPLHF

J: TRBJ2-7
size: -
V: TRBV10-3
D: TRBD2
DNA: TGTGCCACCCAGGGACTAGCGGGAGCCTACGAGCAGTACTTC
CDR3: CATQGLAGAYEQYF

J: TRBJ2-7
size: -
V: TRBV6-2/TRBV6-3
D: TRBD2
DNA: TGTGCCAGCAGTTCCGAGCGGGGGGGTAGGTACGAGCAGTACTTC
CDR3: CASSSERGGRYEQYF

J: TRBJ1-3
size: few
V: TRBV12-5
D: -
DNA: TGTGCTAGTGTGTACAGTCTCTCTGGAAACACCATATATTTT
CDR3: CASVYSLSGNTIYF

J: TRBJ2-7
size: -
V: TRBV12-3/TRBV12-4
D: TRBD1
DNA: TGTGCCAGTCAGGGGGCCTACGAGCAGTACTTC
CDR3: CASQGAYEQYF

J: TRBJ1-3
size: -
V: TRBV9
D: TRBD1
DNA: TGTGCCAGCAGCTGGACAGGGAGCTCTGGAAACACCATATATTTT
CDR3: CASSWTGSSGNTIYF

J: TRBJ1-5
size: -
V: TRBV7-9
D: -
DNA: TGTGCCAGCAGCAGGGGGGAGGGCAATCAGCCCCAGCATTTT
CDR3: CASSRGEGNQPQHF

J: TRBJ1-2
size: -
V: TRBV7-9
D: -
DNA: TGTGCCAGCAGCTTATTGGCACAGGGTGTCTATGGCTACACCTTC
CDR3: CASSLLAQGVYGYTF

J: TRBJ1-2
size: -
V: TRBV11-1
D: TRBD1
DNA: TGTGCCAGCAGCCCCCCGCGGACAGGGAGCAACTATGGCTACACCTTC
CDR3: CASSPPRTGSNYGYTF

J: TRBJ2-1
size: once
V: TRBV14
D: TRBD2
DNA: TGTGCCAGCAGCCAAGTAGGGCTAGCGGGAGTAGATGAGCAGTTCTTC
CDR3: CASSQVGLAGVDEQFF

J: TRBJ1-5
size: -
V: TRBV7-9
D: -
DNA: TGTGCCAGCAGCTTAGGGGAGAATCAGCCCCAGCATTTT
CDR3: CASSLGENQPQHF

J: TRBJ1-5
size: -
V: TRBV18
D: -
DNA: TGTGCCAGCTCACCCTTGTCTGGGATAGGAGGAGATCAGCCCCAGCATTTT
CDR3: CASSPLSGIGGDQPQHF

J: TRBJ1-2
size: -
V: TRBV6-1
D: TRBD1
DNA: TGTGCCAGCAGTGAGCAGGGGGCTCATGGTGGCTACACCTTC
CDR3: CASSEQGAHGGYTF

J: TRBJ1-2
size: -
V: TRBV12-3/TRBV12-4
D: -
DNA: TGTGCCAGCAGTCCGAACTATGGCTACACCTTC
CDR3: CASSPNYGYTF

J: TRBJ1-1
size: -
V: TRBV5-1
D: -
DNA: TGCGCCAGCACCCTAATGACAGGTGAGAACACTGAAGCTTTCTTT
CDR3: CASTLMTGENTEAFF

J: TRBJ2-1
size: few
V: TRBV2
D: TRBD2
DNA: TGTGCCAGCAGTGCGGGACTAGCATTGGATGAGCAGTTCTTC
CDR3: CASSAGLALDEQFF

J: TRBJ2-1
size: -
V: TRBV3-1/TRBV3-2
D: TRBD1
DNA: TGTGCCAGCAGCCTACGGACAGGGTTGAATGAGCAGTTCTTC
CDR3: CASSLRTGLNEQFF

J: TRBJ2-7
size: -
V: TRBV28
D: -
DNA: TGTGCCAGCAGTTTTAGGGGTCTACCCTACGAGCAGTACTTC
CDR3: CASSFRGLPYEQYF

J: TRBJ1-3
size: -
V: TRBV6-6
D: -
DNA: TGTGCCAGCAGTAGTGAAACAGGGTTCGGAAACACCATATATTTT
CDR3: CASSSETGFGNTIYF

J: TRBJ1-5
size: -
V: TRBV25-1
D: -
DNA: TGTGCCAGCAGTCCTCGAGGGGGAGGGCACAATCAGCCCCAGCATTTT
CDR3: CASSPRGGGHNQPQHF

J: TRBJ2-1
size: -
V: TRBV29-1
D: TRBD1
DNA: TGCAGCGTAGCTACCGGGACAGCGCAGTTCTTC
CDR3: CSVATGTAQFF

J: TRBJ2-3
size: -
V: TRBV14
D: -
DNA: TGTGCCAGCAGCCTTCTGAGAGGGGGTATCATGGGACATCATACGCAGTATTTT
CDR3: CASSLLRGGIMGHHTQYF

J: TRBJ1-3
size: -
V: TRBV6-5
D: -
DNA: TGTGCCAGCAGCCGCTCCACAGGGTCCTGGGACACCATATATTTT
CDR3: CASSRSTGSWDTIYF

J: TRBJ1-2
size: -
V: TRBV18
D: TRBD1
DNA: TGTGCCAGCTCACTGGACAGGGTGTATGGCTACACCTTC
CDR3: CASSLDRVYGYTF

J: TRBJ2-3
size: -
V: TRBV7-3
D: -
DNA: TGTGCCAGCAGCTTAGGGGGACAATACACAGATACGCAGTATTTT
CDR3: CASSLGGQYTDTQYF

J: TRBJ1-5
size: -
V: TRBV15
D: TRBD1
DNA: TGTGCCACCGCCACAACGGGACAGGCCAACAATCAGCCCCAGCATTTT
CDR3: CATATTGQANNQPQHF

J: TRBJ2-5
size: -
V: TRBV7-2
D: TRBD2
DNA: TGTGCCAGCAGCCCCCTAGCGGGGGGGCGGGTAGAGACCCAGTACTTC
CDR3: CASSPLAGGRVETQYF

J: TRBJ2-3
size: -
V: TRBV24-1
D: -
DNA: TGTGCCACCAGTGATCGGGACTCCGGCACAGATACGCAGTATTTT
CDR3: CATSDRDSGTDTQYF

J: TRBJ2-3
size: -
V: TRBV9
D: -
DNA: TGTGCCAGCAGCGCGGATAATGGGCGAGATACGCAGTATTTT
CDR3: CASSADNGRDTQYF

J: TRBJ1-1
size: -
V: TRBV5-6
D: TRBD1
DNA: TGTGCCAGCAGTCGGACAGGGAGCACTGAAGCTTTCTTT
CDR3: CASSRTGSTEAFF

J: TRBJ2-7
size: -
V: TRBV3-1/TRBV3-2
D: TRBD1
DNA: TGTGCCAGCAGTCCACAGGGGGATTATTACGAGCAGTACTTC
CDR3: CASSPQGDYYEQYF